These 2 T cell receptor beta chains were sequenced from one sample in a study of CD8 T cells in ankylosing spondylitis. Study-wide points: What seemed typical of ankylosing spondylitis blood was a TCR beta motif built from about 8 highly homologous variants.

TCRdb independently ran MiXCR on the 5' RACE reads; one entry per CDR3 protein. The table lists around 450,000 distinct CDR3 sequences, roughly 25% of them singletons. These receptors' targets are unknown. The specimen was blood, either unsorted or a sorted T cell fraction (not recorded which). These receptors originate from a male donor with ankylosing spondylitis.

This clonotype appeared a few times. V gene TRBV10-2 combines with J gene TRBJ1-4, with D unresolved. The CDR3 loop spans 15 amino acids. V was clipped by 1 base and J by 7 bases, with 13 bases between them. Germline CDR1 is WSHSY and CDR2 is SAAADI. This CDR3 is CASSEWVDWGEKLFF. The DNA for the CDR3 is TGCGCCAGCAGTGAGTGGGTCGACTGGGGTGAAAAACTGTTTTTT.

This clonotype was found a few times. This chain connects TRBV5-1 to TRBJ2-7; 11 nucleotides match TRBD2. The V and J ends lost 4 bases and 4 bases, in that order; junction bases with no gene match: 10. The CDR3 covers 16 residues. Germline CDR1 and CDR2: SGHRS and YFSETQ. Here the CDR3 reads CASSPLPGLAAYEQYF. Written as DNA, the CDR3 is TGCGCCAGCAGCCCCCTTCCGGGACTAGCGGCTTACGAGCAGTACTTC.